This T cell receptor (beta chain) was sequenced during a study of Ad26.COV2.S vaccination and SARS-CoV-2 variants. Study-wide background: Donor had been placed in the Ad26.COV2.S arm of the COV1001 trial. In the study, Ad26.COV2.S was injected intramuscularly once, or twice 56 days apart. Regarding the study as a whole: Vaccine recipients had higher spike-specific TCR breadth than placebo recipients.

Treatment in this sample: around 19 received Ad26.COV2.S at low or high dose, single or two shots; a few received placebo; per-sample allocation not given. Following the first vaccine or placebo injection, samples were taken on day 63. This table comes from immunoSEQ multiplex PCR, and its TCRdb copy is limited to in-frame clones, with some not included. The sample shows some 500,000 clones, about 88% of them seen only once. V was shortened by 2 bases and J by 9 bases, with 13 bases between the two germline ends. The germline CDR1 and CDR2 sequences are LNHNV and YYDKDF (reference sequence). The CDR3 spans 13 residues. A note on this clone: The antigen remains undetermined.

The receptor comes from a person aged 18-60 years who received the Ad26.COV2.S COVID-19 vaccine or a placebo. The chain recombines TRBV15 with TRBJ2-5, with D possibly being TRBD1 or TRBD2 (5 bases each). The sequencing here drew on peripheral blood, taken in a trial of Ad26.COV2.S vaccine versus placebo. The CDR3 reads CATSRPLGGAQYF. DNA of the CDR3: TGTGCCACCAGCAGACCCCTTGGGGGAGCCCAGTACTTC.